This T cell receptor beta chain was recovered during a study of cytomegalovirus exposure and HLA in healthy donors. Study-level results: Immune exposure information available was restricted to CMV serostatus.

Researchers ran the PCR with 60 Vbeta and 13 Jbeta primers. Generated by immunoSEQ multiplex PCR, the TCRdb table keeps only in-frame clones and is missing some. The sample has about 84,000 clones, 55% to 70% seen once. Worth noting for this clone: Antigen unknown.

V was shortened by 2 bases and J by 5 bases, with 9 bases between the two germline ends. The CDR3 is 14 residues long. Germline CDR1 reads SEHNR; CDR2 reads FQNEAQ (reference sequence). The chain combines TRBV7-9 with TRBJ2-2; TRBD1 might be the D (5 bases). The sample consisted of PBMCs. The sequence derives from a woman in her thirties or forties in good health and CMV-seropositive. The DNA of the CDR3 is TGTGCCAGCAGCTTAAGGCAGGGAACCGGGGAGCTGTTTTTT. Translated, it gives CASSLRQGTGELFF.